A selection of T cell receptor beta chains follows, all from one sample in a study of blood T cell repertoires in COVID-19. Using immunoSEQ multiplex PCR, the repertoire was profiled, and TCRdb retains in-frame clones only, with some absent. Of fewer than 300,000 clones listed, approximately 88% were seen once; the top ten hold 0.95% to 1.5%. The sequenced sample consisted of PBMCs or T cells enriched from blood (not recorded which). The receptors stem from a woman in her thirties or forties with acute COVID-19. Both conserved end residues are part of each CDR3. A D gene is named only where the DNA matches it firmly. Part of the rows lack a size; the others show once, few, many or a class for expanded clones.

D gene,clone size,J gene,V gene,CDR3 DNA,CDR3 protein
TRBD2,-,TRBJ2-4,TRBV6-2/TRBV6-3,TGTGCCAGCAGTTATTGGCTAGCGGGAACAGCCAAAAACATTCAGTACTTC,CASSYWLAGTAKNIQYF
-,-,TRBJ1-2,TRBV12-3/TRBV12-4,TGTGCCAGCAGTCGGGGGGGTGGCTACACCTTC,CASSRGGGYTF
-,-,TRBJ2-6,TRBV3-1/TRBV3-2,TGTGCCAGCAGCCAAGATCGTAGTCCGAGCTCTGGGGCCAACGTCCTGACTTTC,CASSQDRSPSSGANVLTF
-,-,TRBJ1-2,TRBV27,TGTGCCAGCACGGGGAGAGGGATGAACTATGGCTACACCTTC,CASTGRGMNYGYTF
-,-,TRBJ2-2,TRBV5-1,TGCGCCAGCAGCGCAGAGAACACCGGGGAGCTGTTTTTT,CASSAENTGELFF
-,few,TRBJ2-7,TRBV7-9,TGTGCCAGCAGCTCCAGACATAGTATTCCCATCTACGAGCAGTACTTC,CASSSRHSIPIYEQYF
TRBD2,-,TRBJ2-2,TRBV7-6,TGTGCCAGCAGCTTAGTGGGACTAGCCGTCAACACCGGGGAGCTGTTTTTT,CASSLVGLAVNTGELFF
-,-,TRBJ1-5,TRBV20-1,TGCAGTGCTAGTCGAACAGATAATCAGCCCCAGCATTTT,CSASRTDNQPQHF
-,-,TRBJ2-5,TRBV28,TGTGCCAGCAGTTTAGGAGTTGAAGAGACCCAGTACTTC,CASSLGVEETQYF
TRBD1,-,TRBJ2-2,TRBV25-1,TGTGCCAGCGGGGACAGTATTGGATACACCGGGGAGCTGTTTTTT,CASGDSIGYTGELFF
-,-,TRBJ1-1,TRBV12-5,TGTGCTAGTTCGCCTCAGGGGAACACTGAAGCTTTCTTT,CASSPQGNTEAFF
-,-,TRBJ1-2,TRBV7-3,TGTGCCAGCAGCTTCGGGTTTAACTATGGCTACACCTTC,CASSFGFNYGYTF
-,-,TRBJ1-5,TRBV27,TGTGCCAGCAGTTTGGGGGCGGAGAATCAGCCCCAGCATTTT,CASSLGAENQPQHF
-,-,TRBJ2-7,TRBV28,TGTGCCAGCAGTTTCTACGACGGGATCTCCTACGAGCAGTACTTC,CASSFYDGISYEQYF
TRBD1,-,TRBJ2-3,TRBV5-4,TGTGCCAGCAGCAAGGACAGGAGTAGCACAGATACGCAGTATTTT,CASSKDRSSTDTQYF
TRBD1,-,TRBJ2-2,TRBV7-2,TGTGCCAGCAGCTCGAGACATACAGGGGCCGGGGAGCTGTTTTTT,CASSSRHTGAGELFF
TRBD1,few,TRBJ2-1,TRBV6-1,TGTGCCAGCAGTGGACTGGACAGGAGCTCCTACAATGAGCAGTTCTTC,CASSGLDRSSYNEQFF
-,many,TRBJ1-1,TRBV5-6,TGTGCCAGCAGCCTCAATCCGGGACAAGGATCTGAAGCTTTCTTT,CASSLNPGQGSEAFF
-,-,TRBJ1-1,TRBV4-1,TGCGCCAGCAGCCAGGCTATACAGGGTGAAGCTTTCTTT,CASSQAIQGEAFF
-,-,TRBJ1-5,TRBV6-5,TGTGCCAGCAGTTACTCGTTCCAGGGGAAACAGCCCCAGCATTTT,CASSYSFQGKQPQHF
-,-,TRBJ1-5,TRBV25-1,TGTGCCAGCAGTGTTTCCAGGGCCCCCCAGCCCCAGCATTTT,CASSVSRAPQPQHF
-,-,TRBJ1-6,TRBV25-1,TGTGCCAGCAGTGACCCAGGTTCACCCCTCCACTTT,CASSDPGSPLHF
-,-,TRBJ2-3,TRBV2,TGTGCCAGCTCTGGTGGGAGACTCACAGATACGCAGTATTTT,CASSGGRLTDTQYF
TRBD2,-,TRBJ2-1,TRBV19,TGTGCCAGTAGTATACTGGTAGCGGGAGCCGGGTTGTACAATGAGCAGTTCTTC,CASSILVAGAGLYNEQFF
TRBD1,-,TRBJ1-1,TRBV7-9,TGTGCCAGCAGCCCCGGGACAGGGGCAAAAGAAACTGAAGCTTTCTTT,CASSPGTGAKETEAFF
TRBD1,few,TRBJ2-7,TRBV6-1,TGTGCCAGCAGTGATGGGTTAGACAGGGAACCCTACGAGCAGTACTTC,CASSDGLDREPYEQYF
TRBD1,-,TRBJ1-6,TRBV28,TGTGCCGCAAATCCGGGCAGGGGGCGCTCCTATAATTCACCCCTCCACTTT,CAANPGRGRSYNSPLHF
TRBD1,-,TRBJ1-1,TRBV5-1,TGCGCCAGCAGCCTGACAGGGGGCGAAGGGACTGAAGCTTTCTTT,CASSLTGGEGTEAFF
-,-,TRBJ2-4,TRBV28,TGTGCCAGCATTGACTCATCCCAAAACATTCAGTACTTC,CASIDSSQNIQYF
-,-,TRBJ1-2,TRBV29-1,TGCAGCGTTGTCAGTTATAATGGCTACACCTTC,CSVVSYNGYTF
-,-,TRBJ1-1,TRBV29-1,TGCAGCGTTGCCCACGGGTTTCGGCAGGGTGGAACTGAAGCTTTCTTT,CSVAHGFRQGGTEAFF
TRBD1,once,TRBJ1-1,TRBV5-1,TGCGCCAGCAGCTTGCCGGCGGCAGGGGGCAACACTGAAGCTTTCTTT,CASSLPAAGGNTEAFF
-,-,TRBJ2-3,TRBV11-3,TGTGCCAGCAGCCAAGACACGGGATTTAGTTCAGATACGCAGTATTTT,CASSQDTGFSSDTQYF
-,once,TRBJ1-6,TRBV18,TGTGCCAGCTCACCACCGGGACTGGCTCGTGAGGCCCTCCACTTT,CASSPPGLAREALHF
-,-,TRBJ1-2,TRBV5-1,TGCGCCAGCAGCGCTGTAGTGCGGGGGAACTATGGCTACACCTTC,CASSAVVRGNYGYTF
-,-,TRBJ2-6,TRBV21-1,TGTGCCAGCAGCAACAGGGGGAACGGGGCCAACGTCCTGACTTTC,CASSNRGNGANVLTF
-,-,TRBJ1-2,TRBV7-9,TGTGCCAGCAGCAGGGAAACAGCTAACTATGGCTACACCTTC,CASSRETANYGYTF
TRBD1,-,TRBJ2-5,TRBV19,TGTGCCAGTAGTATAGGAACCGGGCCGACAGGGGCCGGAGAGACCCAGTACTTC,CASSIGTGPTGAGETQYF
-,-,TRBJ1-5,TRBV19,TGTGCCAGTAGTATAGATGGCGCGGGGCTGTATAGCAATCAGCCCCAGCATTTT,CASSIDGAGLYSNQPQHF
-,-,TRBJ2-5,TRBV27,TGTGCCAGCAGTTATCCGGAGGCGAAGACCCAGTACTTC,CASSYPEAKTQYF
-,-,TRBJ2-3,TRBV6-4,TGTGCCAGCAGTGACTCTTCTGACTCGCGATCCACAGATACGCAGTATTTT,CASSDSSDSRSTDTQYF
-,-,TRBJ1-1,TRBV5-1,TGCGCCAGCAGCTTGGTGCGGGTTTCGGGCGGCTTGAACACTGAAGCTTTCTTT,CASSLVRVSGGLNTEAFF
TRBD2,-,TRBJ2-2,TRBV14,TGTGCCAGCAGCCAAGGGTTAGCGGGAGACGCGGGAACCGGGGAGCTGTTTTTT,CASSQGLAGDAGTGELFF
-,-,TRBJ1-5,TRBV7-8,TGTGCCAGCAGCCCTCGAGTCGCAGGGTCCCAACGGGAGCCCCAGCATTTT,CASSPRVAGSQREPQHF
-,once,TRBJ2-1,TRBV27,TGTGCCAGCAGTCGTACGAGCTCCTACAATGAGCAGTTCTTC,CASSRTSSYNEQFF
TRBD1,once,TRBJ2-1,TRBV10-3,TGTGCCATCGGGACAGCGAGCTCCTACAATGAGCAGTTCTTC,CAIGTASSYNEQFF
-,-,TRBJ1-2,TRBV29-1,TGCAGCGTTGTTTCACAGAACTATGGCTACACCTTC,CSVVSQNYGYTF
TRBD1,-,TRBJ1-2,TRBV5-1,TGCGCCAGCAGCCTAAAGACAGGGATGGATGGCGGCTACACCTTC,CASSLKTGMDGGYTF
TRBD2,-,TRBJ2-1,TRBV10-3,TGTGCCATCGGACTAGCGTCAGGGAATGAGCAGTTCTTC,CAIGLASGNEQFF
TRBD1,-,TRBJ2-1,TRBV2,TGTGCCAGCAAGACAGGGAGCTCCTACAATGAGCAGTTCTTC,CASKTGSSYNEQFF